This TCR beta chain was documented in a study of neurological immune-mediated disorders. Every sequencing run generated in excess of 170 million TCR-beta sequences. These sequences covered 15-18 subjects. Via MiXCR, TCRdb re-called the 5' RACE reads, giving one row per CDR3 protein. This table holds 30,000 or so distinct CDR3 sequences, about 15% found once. This clonotype was picked up many times. At one boundary the junction diverges from the germline segment, which might be a read error. The germline CDR1 and CDR2 sequences are SGHTA and FQGNSA. The CDR3 spans 13 residues. This sequence joins TRBV7-2 and TRBJ1-4; 9 bases map to TRBD1. The clonotype was recovered from a man between 65 and 85 years old in good health. The sample consisted of PBMCs. For the CDR3, the DNA is TGTGCCAGCAGCTTGAATCACAGGGGGCCCTGGATTTTT. It specifies CASSLNHRGPWIF.